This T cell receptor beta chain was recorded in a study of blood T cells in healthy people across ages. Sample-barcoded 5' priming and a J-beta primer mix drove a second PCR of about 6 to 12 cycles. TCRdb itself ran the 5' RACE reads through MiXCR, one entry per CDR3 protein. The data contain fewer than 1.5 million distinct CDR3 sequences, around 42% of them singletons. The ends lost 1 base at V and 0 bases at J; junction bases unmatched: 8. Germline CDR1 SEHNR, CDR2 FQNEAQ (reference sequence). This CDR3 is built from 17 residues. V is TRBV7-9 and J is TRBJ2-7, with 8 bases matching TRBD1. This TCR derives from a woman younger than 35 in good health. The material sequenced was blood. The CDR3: CASSLEGQDTYSYEQYF. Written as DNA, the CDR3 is TGTGCCAGCAGCTTAGAGGGACAGGATACCTACTCCTACGAGCAGTACTTC. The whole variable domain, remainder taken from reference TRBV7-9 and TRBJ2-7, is DTGVSQNPRHKITKRGQNVTFRCDPISEHNRLYWYRQTLGQGPEFLTYFQNEAQLEKSRLLSDRFSAERPKGSFSTLEIQRTEQGDSAMYLCASSLEGQDTYSYEQYFGPGTRLTVT.